The rows below give T cell receptor beta chains drawn from one sample of a study of blood T cells in healthy people across ages. TCRdb passed the 5' RACE reads through MiXCR, listing each CDR3 protein once. The table has over 1,500,000 distinct CDR3 sequences, about two fifths seen once; the top ten hold about 23%. Material: blood. The receptor source for this set is a human donor in good health. Each CDR3 is given with its conserved first and last residue. A D gene is named only where the DNA matches it firmly. Clone size is not always given. Where it is, it says once, few, many or a class for expanded clones.

.,TRBV6-5,TRBJ2-3,TRBD1,TGTGCCAGCAGTTACTTGGGGACAGAAGGGAATACGCAGTATTTT,CASSYLGTEGNTQYF
.,TRBV6-6,TRBJ2-6,.,TGTGCCAGCAGTTACTCGACTGTGGCCAACGTCCTGACTTTC,CASSYSTVANVLTF
.,TRBV6-5,TRBJ2-4,.,TGTGCCAGCAGTTACTACTCGGGGCCCAAAAACATTCAGTACTTC,CASSYYSGPKNIQYF
.,TRBV7-9,TRBJ1-1,.,TGTGCCAGCAGCTCCCTACGCTGGACGGGGTCTCGTACTGAAGCTTTCTTT,CASSSLRWTGSRTEAFF
.,TRBV7-6,TRBJ2-7,TRBD2,TGTGCCAGCAGCCAACCTCCGGGACTAGCGGGGGGGAGATACGAGCAGTACTTC,CASSQPPGLAGGRYEQYF
.,TRBV9,TRBJ2-3,TRBD2,TGTGCCAGCAGCGAGGGACTAGCGGGGGGGCGGTATACGCAGTATTTT,CASSEGLAGGRYTQYF
.,TRBV13,TRBJ2-7,TRBD2,TGTGCCAGCAGCTTGAGCGGGGAAAAGGGCGAGCAGTACTTC,CASSLSGEKGEQYF
.,TRBV29-1,TRBJ2-3,TRBD2,TGCAGCGTTGAAGATGGGCGGACTAGCCGCACAGATACGCAGTATTTT,CSVEDGRTSRTDTQYF
.,TRBV5-5,TRBJ2-7,TRBD1,TGTGCCAGCAGCTTGGCCTTTGGTAGACAGGGCGGCGAGCAGTACTTC,CASSLAFGRQGGEQYF
.,TRBV4-2,TRBJ2-1,TRBD2,TGTGCCAGCAGACAGCGGGGACTAGCGGGGAGCAATGAGCAGTTCTTC,CASRQRGLAGSNEQFF
.,TRBV24-1,TRBJ1-2,TRBD1,TGTGCCACCAGTGACCCGGGACAGTCTAACTATGGCTACACCTTC,CATSDPGQSNYGYTF
.,TRBV4-2,TRBJ2-5,TRBD2,TGTGCCAGCAGCCAGGACCTTCTAGCGGGGACACAGACCCAGTACTTC,CASSQDLLAGTQTQYF
few,TRBV28,TRBJ1-6,.,TGTGCCACCGGGGTGGGTAATTCACCCCTCCACTTT,CATGVGNSPLHF
few,TRBV7-3,TRBJ2-7,.,TGTGCCAGCAGCTTAAAAGGGGGGGTACCGGGACACCCCTACGAGCAGTACTTC,CASSLKGGVPGHPYEQYF
.,TRBV4-2,TRBJ2-1,.,TGTGCCAGCAGCCAAGGTTTCGATGAGCAGTTCTTC,CASSQGFDEQFF
.,TRBV30,TRBJ2-3,.,TGTGCCTGGAGGGGGGTTTCAAGCACAGATACGCAGTATTTT,CAWRGVSSTDTQYF
.,TRBV7-8,TRBJ1-2,.,TGTGCCAGCAGCTTACTTTCAAGGGGCGCCACAACTAACTATGGCTACACCTTC,CASSLLSRGATTNYGYTF